This T cell receptor beta chain was sequenced for a study of naive and memory T cell subsets. Study-level points and caveats: Naive repertoires, especially CD8, held a few larger clonotypes, possibly memory cells re-expressing CD45RA. Over 95% of naive TCR sequences appeared only once after error correction, unlike memory subsets.

Germline values: CDR1 SEHNR, CDR2 FQNEAQ (reference sequence). The CDR3 runs to 14 residues. Trimming at V came to 2 bases and at J to 5 bases, leaving 4 bases not matched to a gene. An equimolar mix of two oligonucleotides served as the beta constant-region primer for TRBC1 and TRBC2. The ligated cDNA underwent four PCR rounds using SP2 and nested alpha and beta constant-region primers. An oligonucleotide with the SP2 primer and a 12-nucleotide UMI was ligated to the cDNA 3' end. TCRdb re-called the UMI-ligation and nested PCR reads with MiXCR, one entry per CDR3 protein. The table has over 100,000 distinct CDR3 sequences, roughly 15% seen once. The sample holds a few counts of this clonotype. The target antigen is unknown.

V gene TRBV7-9 combines with J gene TRBJ1-1; 8 positions agree with TRBD1. The sequenced material came from naive CD8+ T cells from blood. The clonotype was recovered from a human donor in good health. CDR3 sequence reads: CASSLLRGHTEAFF. The CDR3, as DNA: TGTGCCAGCAGCTTACTCAGGGGGCATACTGAAGCTTTCTTT.